This TCR beta chain was documented in a study of T cell repertoires in cytomegalovirus infection. Study as a whole: Both a matching HLA type and CMV infection were indicated by public TCR beta signatures.

This clonotype turned up a few times. As yet, its antigen is unknown. TCRdb used MiXCR to reprocess the reads, holding one entry per CDR3 protein. In the table there are about 160,000 distinct CDR3 sequences, roughly a sixth of which are singletons. Trimming pared 7 bases from V and 3 bases from J, leaving 15 bases between. CDR3 length: 14 amino acids. The germline V gene encodes CDR1 WSHSY and CDR2 SAAADI. Study outcomes and limitations: Cumulative frequency (of public TCR beta family members) identified carriers of CMV plus the relevant HLA. Dominating the ex vivo response were HLA-C-restricted CMV-specific TCR beta clonotypes.

Sequencing input: CD8+ T cells from PBMCs. This clonotype was sampled from a human donor in good health (CMV status not recorded). Some clones in this sample may be carry-over from other donors' samples. The chain has TRBV10-2 and TRBJ1-1, with D possibly TRBD1 on 5 matching bases. Written as DNA, the CDR3 is TGCGCCAGCACAGGGTGGCCTGTCGACACTGAAGCTTTCTTT. This codes for CASTGWPVDTEAFF.